The rows below give T cell receptor beta chains drawn from one sample of a study of cytomegalovirus exposure and HLA in healthy donors. Clones were read by immunoSEQ multiplex PCR, and TCRdb kept only the in-frame ones, dropping some. The sample has over 100,000 clones; around 77% are singletons. Sequencing was performed on PBMCs. Receptors were obtained from a male donor in good health and CMV-seropositive. CDR3s include the opening cysteine and the closing phenylalanine or tryptophan. The order of the fields is D gene, clone size, V gene, J gene, CDR3 DNA, CDR3 protein. D genes are given only for firm matches. Size tells how often a clone was seen (once, few, many) or the class of an expanded clone, and some rows leave it out.

>NA|NA|TRBV5-5|TRBJ1-5
TGTGCCAGCAGCTTGGAGGGGGGGCCGGGCAATCAGCCCCAGCATTTT
CASSLEGGPGNQPQHF
>TRBD1|NA|TRBV10-1|TRBJ1-5
TGCGCCAGCAGGGGACAGGGCTGGGGTCAGCCCCAGCATTTT
CASRGQGWGQPQHF
>TRBD1|NA|TRBV7-9|TRBJ1-1
TGTTCCAGCAGCTTCAGGGGGCCGACGAACACTGAAGCTTTCTTT
CSSSFRGPTNTEAFF
>TRBD2|NA|TRBV5-5|TRBJ2-7
TGTGCCAGCAGCTTGCGGACTAGCGGGGTGGTCTACGAGCAGTACTTC
CASSLRTSGVVYEQYF
>TRBD1|NA|TRBV5-6|TRBJ2-1
TGTGCCAGCAGCCCTGACGGGACAGGGCCTTTGAATGAGCAGTTCTTC
CASSPDGTGPLNEQFF
>TRBD1|once|TRBV6-6|TRBJ1-1
TGTGCCAGCAGCTACACTCGGTCGACAGGGAAAGGTGAAGCTTTCTTT
CASSYTRSTGKGEAFF
>TRBD2|NA|TRBV19|TRBJ2-1
TGTGCCAGTAGTCGGACTAGAGACTACAATGAGCAGTTCTTC
CASSRTRDYNEQFF
>TRBD1|NA|TRBV7-2|TRBJ1-4
TGTGCCAGCAGCTTAGGAGCAGGGGGCGTTAATGAAAAACTGTTTTTT
CASSLGAGGVNEKLFF
>NA|NA|TRBV5-4|TRBJ1-1
TGTGCCAGCGGACCTAGGGGCGGGGACACTGAAGCTTTCTTT
CASGPRGGDTEAFF
>NA|NA|TRBV10-1|TRBJ1-1
TGCGCCAGCAGTGATCCTTTGAAACCAAAAGCGAATGAAGCTTTCTTT
CASSDPLKPKANEAFF
>NA|NA|TRBV9|TRBJ2-7
TGTGCCAGCAGCGTAGACTCCGCCGGCGAGCAGTACTTC
CASSVDSAGEQYF
>NA|NA|TRBV5-4|TRBJ2-1
TGTGCCAGCAGCCCATCACCCGACAGGGACTTCTACAATGAGCAGTTCTTC
CASSPSPDRDFYNEQFF
>NA|NA|TRBV2|TRBJ1-3
TGTGCCAGCAGACTTAGGACAGCTGGAAACACCATATATTTT
CASRLRTAGNTIYF
>NA|once|TRBV4-3|TRBJ1-1
TGCGCCAGCAGCCAAACCCTGCTGCGACAGCAATGGAACACTGAAGCTTTCTTT
CASSQTLLRQQWNTEAFF
>NA|NA|TRBV12-2|TRBJ2-3
TGTGCAAGTCGCTTAAACAGGGCTCCCGATACGCAGTATTTT
CASRLNRAPDTQYF
>NA|NA|TRBV28|TRBJ1-5
TGTGCCAGCAGTCCCCCCGGGGAGGGGAGGGTGATCGGGCATTTT
CASSPPGEGRVIGHF
>TRBD2|NA|TRBV2|TRBJ2-7
TGTGCCAGCAAGAGGCGGGAGGGCTCGGACGAGCAGTACTTC
CASKRREGSDEQYF
>NA|NA|TRBV28|TRBJ1-5
TGTGCCAGCAGCCAAAGCGGGACTGCTAATCAGCCCCAGCATTTT
CASSQSGTANQPQHF
>TRBD1|NA|TRBV15|TRBJ2-7
TGTGCCACCAGCAGGGACAGGGAATTAGGTTCCATATACGAGCAGTACTTC
CATSRDRELGSIYEQYF
>TRBD2|NA|TRBV11-3|TRBJ2-7
TGTGCCAGCAGCTTAGACCCCTCTCCAGCGGGAGGGATCCTCTACGAGCAGTACTTC
CASSLDPSPAGGILYEQYF
>NA|NA|TRBV7-2|TRBJ1-5
TGTGCCAGCAGCTTAGACGTCTCCGGTCAGCCCCAGCATTTT
CASSLDVSGQPQHF
>NA|NA|TRBV5-1|TRBJ2-5
TGCGCCAGCAGCTTGGATGTAAGAGGGGGGACCCAGTACTTC
CASSLDVRGGTQYF
>NA|NA|TRBV7-9|TRBJ2-1
TGTGCCAGCAGTCGCGGCGTCCATGAGCAGTTCTTC
CASSRGVHEQFF
>NA|NA|TRBV5-8|TRBJ1-4
TGTGCCAGCAGCTTAAACAGGGAGGGTGTCCGTGAAAAACTGTTTTTT
CASSLNREGVREKLFF
>NA|once|TRBV19|TRBJ1-4
TGTGCCAGTAGTACAAGGAGGAACAGGGATGCCGAAAAACTGTTTTTT
CASSTRRNRDAEKLFF
>NA|NA|TRBV9|TRBJ2-3
TGTGCCAGCACCGAGACTGGGAGCACAGATACGCAGTATTTT
CASTETGSTDTQYF
>NA|NA|TRBV4-2|TRBJ2-5
TGTGCCAGCAGCCATCCGTTCGCGGGTGGGCGGGAGACCCAGTACTTC
CASSHPFAGGRETQYF
>NA|NA|TRBV7-2|TRBJ1-5
TGTGCCAGCAGCTTCGTCCAGGGGTCTGATCAGCCCCAGCATTTT
CASSFVQGSDQPQHF
>TRBD1|once|TRBV2|TRBJ1-2
TGTGCCAGCAGTTTGACAGGGGGGGGCTATGGCTACACCTTC
CASSLTGGGYGYTF
>TRBD2|NA|TRBV5-1|TRBJ2-5
TGCGCCAGCAGCTCGCCTATGGGGGGGGAGACCCAGTACTTC
CASSSPMGGETQYF
>TRBD2|NA|TRBV7-2|TRBJ2-3
TGTGCCAGCAGCTATTCCGGGACTAGCGGTGGAGATACGCAGTATTTT
CASSYSGTSGGDTQYF
>NA|NA|TRBV10-3|TRBJ2-5
TGTGCCATCAGTGATTCCGGGAGAGAGACTCAGTACTTC
CAISDSGRETQYF
>TRBD2|NA|TRBV5-1|TRBJ2-3
TGCGCCAGCAGCTTGGGGTTTAGCGGGGGAGGAGATACGCAGTATTTT
CASSLGFSGGGDTQYF
>TRBD1|NA|TRBV9|TRBJ1-5
TGTGCCAGCAGCCCAGGGGGAAGGCGGGATCAGCCCCAGCATTTT
CASSPGGRRDQPQHF
>NA|NA|TRBV6-1|TRBJ2-3
TGTGCCAGCAGTGAAGGAGGCAGCACAGATACGCAGTATTTT
CASSEGGSTDTQYF
>NA|NA|TRBV7-2|TRBJ1-2
TGTGCCAGCAGCTTATCCCCCGGGGGGGGCCGGGGCTACACCTTC
CASSLSPGGGRGYTF
>TRBD2|NA|TRBV5-1|TRBJ2-3
TGCGCCAGCAGCTCGGGACTAGCGGTTTACACAGATACGCAGTATTTT
CASSSGLAVYTDTQYF
>TRBD2|NA|TRBV27|TRBJ2-7
TGTGCCAGCAGTTGGGGACTAGCGGGAAGAGGAAAAAACGAGCAGTACTTC
CASSWGLAGRGKNEQYF
>NA|NA|TRBV6-4|TRBJ2-3
TGTGCCAGCAGTGACGGGACACTAAACACAGATACGCAGTATTTT
CASSDGTLNTDTQYF
>NA|NA|TRBV27|TRBJ2-3
TGTGCCAGCACCCGAACGGCGGGCACAGATACGCAGTATTTT
CASTRTAGTDTQYF
>NA|NA|TRBV5-5|TRBJ1-4
TGTGCCAGCAGCTTGCCGGATGAAAAACTGTTTTTT
CASSLPDEKLFF
>NA|NA|TRBV6-1|TRBJ2-7
TGTGCCAGCAGTGAACCCCCATTGGGGCCATACGAGCAGTACTTC
CASSEPPLGPYEQYF
>NA|once|TRBV28|TRBJ1-5
TGTGCCAGCTCTGCGGGGCTGGGCCGGGAATATAGCAATCAGCCCCAGCATTTT
CASSAGLGREYSNQPQHF
>TRBD1|NA|TRBV4-1|TRBJ2-7
TGCGCCAGCAGCCAGCCGGGACAGGGGAATTACGAGCAGTACTTC
CASSQPGQGNYEQYF
>NA|NA|TRBV11-3|TRBJ2-5
TGTGCCAGCAGCTTAGGTATATCCCCGGGATACGAGACCCAGTACTTC
CASSLGISPGYETQYF
>NA|NA|TRBV29-1|TRBJ2-3
TGCAGCGTCGAGGGCCCCGTGGTCACAGATACGCAGTATTTT
CSVEGPVVTDTQYF
>NA|few|TRBV2|TRBJ1-3
TGTGCCAGCAGTGAAGAGGCCAGAATGTCGGGTCGAGCTGGAAACACCATATATTTT
CASSEEARMSGRAGNTIYF
>TRBD2|NA|TRBV7-8|TRBJ2-1
TGTGCCAGCAGCTTAGTGGGGACTAGCGGGAGTTATGAGCAGTTCTTC
CASSLVGTSGSYEQFF
>TRBD1|NA|TRBV28|TRBJ2-3
TGTGCCAGCAGTTCCCGACAGGGGGGAATAGATACGCAGTATTTT
CASSSRQGGIDTQYF
>NA|once|TRBV4-2|TRBJ2-7
TGTGCCAGCAGCCAACTGGGCTCGGTCGACGAGCAGTACTTC
CASSQLGSVDEQYF
>TRBD1|NA|TRBV5-1|TRBJ2-2
TGCGCCAGCAGCCGGGACAGGGCTTCCACCGGGGAGCTGTTTTTT
CASSRDRASTGELFF
>TRBD2|NA|TRBV11-2|TRBJ2-1
TGTGCCAGCAGCTTAGTGGCTAGCGGGAGTTTGAGAAATGAGCAGTTCTTC
CASSLVASGSLRNEQFF
>NA|NA|TRBV5-1|TRBJ1-3
TGCGCCAGCACCTCGGGTCCTCCTGGAAACACCATATATTTT
CASTSGPPGNTIYF
>NA|NA|TRBV7-3|TRBJ2-3
TGTGCCAGCAGCCTGGGGGCTGCAGATACGCAGTATTTT
CASSLGAADTQYF
>NA|once|TRBV7-2|TRBJ2-1
TGTGCCAGCAGCTTATATCCGGGGGATATGAATGAGCAGTTCTTC
CASSLYPGDMNEQFF
>TRBD2|few|TRBV7-3|TRBJ2-1
TGTGCCAGCAGCCCGTCCAGCGGGAGTGGTGAGCAGTTCTTC
CASSPSSGSGEQFF
>TRBD1|NA|TRBV5-1|TRBJ1-1
TGCGCCAGCAGCAGGGGGCTAGGGACTGAAGCTTTCTTT
CASSRGLGTEAFF
>TRBD2|NA|TRBV4-2|TRBJ2-7
TGTGCCAGCAGCCGAACTCCCCAGGTTTGGCGGGAGGGCTCCTACGAGCAGTACTTC
CASSRTPQVWREGSYEQYF
>TRBD2|NA|TRBV19|TRBJ2-7
TGTGCCAGTAGTATAAATTCGAGCGGGGGGAGCTCCTACGAGCAGTACTTC
CASSINSSGGSSYEQYF